This T cell receptor beta chain emerged from a study of shared clonotypes between healthy human individuals (dated by TCRdb to the early 2020s). The study in broad terms: The cohort included three men and a couple of women between 18 and 49 years of age. For each donor, three plates each were used for CD4 naive and CD4 memory, two plates were used for CD8 naive, and one plate was used for CD8 memory. To estimate repertoire size and how much clonotype sharing occurs between individuals, the study deeply sequenced the blood TCR repertoires of five healthy adults. Different laboratories and diverse techniques were used to prepare libraries and sequence TCR repertoires, to increase sequencing depth and limit assay-specific biases. Leukapheresis yielded between about 0.94 and 8.9 billion PBMCs per donor.

Using the deep immunoSEQ assay, TCR CDR3 regions were amplified from genomic DNA by multiplex PCR. Genomic DNA extracted from each cell subset was distributed evenly over all wells of several immunoSEQ 96-well plates, and each plate served as one replicate. For sorted subsets, each replicate PCR was loaded with around 200 ng genomic DNA, equivalent to 30,000 or so T cell genomes. The purified libraries were quantified using a Qubit 3.0 fluorometer, sized with a Bioanalyzer 2100, and then quantified again using the KAPA Library Quantification kit. Every immunoSEQ 96-well plate was sequenced on a dedicated single-read 150-cycle Illumina NextSeq 550 flow cell. As for the authors' bioinformatics: The immunoSEQ output contained only junctional sequences without quality scores, so filtering could not match that applied to full-length reads. To assign V/J genes and CDR3, sequences were annotated using PyIR, a Python wrapper for IgBLAST v1.9, with IMGT germline references. Reads with weak V/J assignments (E-value above 1e-6), missing CDR3, stop codons, out-of-frame junctions, or ambiguous translated residues were removed. A V3J clonotype was defined by an identical inferred V gene, J gene, and CDR3 amino acid sequence. To compute the percentage overlap between repertoires, the number of shared unique clonotypes was divided by the size of the smaller repertoire. Richness of each repertoire was evaluated using RTK rarefaction, the Chao1 estimator, and Recon v2.1 estimates of unobserved clonotypes. For all TCRbeta clonotypes obtained by the gDNA method from a few donors, generation probabilities were computed with OLGA. TCRdb's version of the immuneACCESS table is confined to in-frame rearrangements and falls short of the full clone set. An unresolved V gene accounts for under half of the shortfall where checked; the remainder is of unknown origin. From that table come the V and J calls and clone size; the DNA was used to work out D and trimming. The sample records approximately 720,000 clones, 90% to 95% of which are singletons. 24% of the sample comes from the top ten.

Remarks on this clone: Which antigen it targets is not known. It has no much larger one-base neighbor in the sample; base qualities were not kept.

Points the paper makes about the study in general: Compared with non-shared clonotypes, clonotypes shared by all four sorted-subset donors had higher generation probabilities. Incomplete sequencing was indicated by rarefaction of sorted-subset datasets, despite the large sequencing depth. Pairwise subsampling indicated that sequencing depth was expected to affect the degree of clonotype sharing among donors. Across four donors, approximately 5% of naive CD4, roughly 3.5% of naive CD8, roughly 2.2% of memory CD4, and roughly 0.41% of memory CD8 clonotypes were shared. The small number of donors limited the genetic and exposure-history diversity represented. Sampling was limited to blood, and TCR repertoires in tissue likely differ from TCR repertoires in blood. Larger estimated clonotype richness was generally found for naive subsets than for memory subsets.

The CDR3 holds 13 amino acids from the cysteine to the phenylalanine. The CDR3 DNA has 39 bases and is translated from base 1. V is shortened by 2 bases, J by 4 bases, and the region joining them spans 9 bases. In the germline V gene, CDR1 corresponds to SGHRS and CDR2 to YFSETQ. CD8 naive samples were CD45RO-negative cells positively selected for CCR7, giving a CD45RA+CCR7+ population that excluded TemRA cells. The donors were healthy, HIV-negative adults with no recently reported acute infections or vaccinations. Every donor was a Caucasian adult living in Nashville, Tennessee, USA. Blood was collected by leukapheresis, and PBMCs were isolated by Ficoll-Histopaque density gradient centrifugation and then cryopreserved in liquid nitrogen vapor phase. Analytical flow cytometry was used to check the purity and quantity of each magnetically sorted T cell population. From each sorted fraction, genomic DNA was isolated and quantified by UV absorbance on a Nanodrop 2000c.

The TCR originated in a young man in good health. The sample was naive CD8+ T cells sorted from blood. This sample's cell subset or site label indicates: CD45RA+CCR7+. The chain couples TRBV5-1 to TRBJ1-2, with no reliable assignment of the D segment. The DNA reads TGCGCCAGCAGCTTCCAAAACGGCTATGGCTACACCTTC. It codes for CASSFQNGYGYTF.